The 14 T cell receptor beta chains below come from one sample, sequenced in a study of blood T cell repertoires in COVID-19. Clones were sequenced by immunoSEQ multiplex PCR, and TCRdb holds only the in-frame ones, with some missing. This sample has over 120,000 clones, with 70% to 85% found just once. Sequencing input: peripheral blood. These receptors all stem from a man aged 60 to 69 with active or convalescent COVID-19.

This chain links TRBV28 with TRBJ2-7, with 13 nucleotides matching TRBD2. Germline CDR1 is MDHEN and CDR2 is SYDVKM. V lost 7 bases, J lost 4 bases, and 4 bases stayed unmatched. This CDR3 comprises 14 residues. In nucleotides, the CDR3 is TGTGCCAGCACCGGGACTAGCGGGGTATACGAGCAGTACTTC. Its protein is CASTGTSGVYEQYF. The complete variable domain, with remaining parts taken from reference TRBV28 and TRBJ2-7, reads DVKVTQSSRYLVKRTGEKVFLECVQDMDHENMFWYRQDPGLGLRLIYFSYDVKMKEKGDIPEGYSVSREKKERFSLILESASTNQTSMYLCASTGTSGVYEQYFGPGTRLTVT.

This chain joins TRBV7-2 and TRBJ1-6; D gene unclear. V was cut by 0 bases and J by 2 bases, with 8 bases left in between. The CDR3 covers 16 residues. Germline loops: CDR1 SGHTA, CDR2 FQGNSA. CDR3 DNA: TGTGCCAGCAGCTTAGCGTTGGGCCCCTATAATTCACCCCTCCACTTT. It is translated as CASSLALGPYNSPLHF.

This clone was recorded many times. The J gene is TRBJ2-1, the V gene TRBV11-3; TRBD1 might be the D (6 bases). Trimming took off 6 bases at V and 0 bases at J, with 15 bases between the two ends. Germline CDR1 reads SGHNT; CDR2 reads YENEEA. The CDR3 spans 16 residues. Here the CDR3 reads CASSTAGTLSYNEQFF. The CDR3 DNA sequence: TGTGCCAGCAGTACTGCCGGGACACTCTCCTACAATGAGCAGTTCTTC.

The V and J genes are TRBV11-3 and TRBJ1-1, with 11 bases matching TRBD1. From germline, CDR1 is SGHNT and CDR2 YENEEA. With 1 base clipped from V and 10 bases from J, the junction kept 5 bases outside the gene matches. This CDR3 is 14 amino acids long. CDR3 loop: CASSLADRGHGAFF. The CDR3 nucleotides read TGTGCCAGCAGCTTAGCGGACAGGGGGCATGGAGCTTTCTTT.

The gene calls are TRBV7-2 and TRBJ2-7; 11 nucleotides agree with TRBD2. V was pared by 1 base and J by 6 bases, with 2 bases of the junction left unmatched. The CDR3 extends over 14 amino acids. Looked up from germline, CDR1 is SGHTA and CDR2 is FQGNSA. Here the CDR3 reads CASSLGLAGSEQYF. CDR3 DNA: TGTGCCAGCAGCTTAGGACTAGCGGGAAGCGAGCAGTACTTC.

The chain recombines TRBV5-1 with TRBJ1-5; no firm D call. The CDR3 spans 14 residues. V was clipped by 0 bases and J by 2 bases, with 6 bases between them. Germline loops: CDR1 SGHRS, CDR2 YFSETQ. CDR3 sequence (DNA): TGCGCCAGCAGCTTGGGGTCGGGCAATCAGCCCCAGCATTTT. This sequence encodes CASSLGSGNQPQHF. Full variable domain (remainder filled in from reference TRBV5-1 and TRBJ1-5): KAGVTQTPRYLIKTRGQQVTLSCSPISGHRSVSWYQQTPGQGLQFLFEYFSETQRNKGNFPGRFSGRQFSNSRSEMNVSTLELGDSALYLCASSLGSGNQPQHFGDGTRLSIL.

The V and J genes are TRBV7-2 and TRBJ2-7; 7 bases agree with TRBD1. From germline, CDR1 is SGHTA and CDR2 FQGNSA. This CDR3 comprises 15 residues. J gave up 4 bases and V 4 bases, and 10 bases lay outside the gene matches. The DNA for the CDR3 is TGTGCCAGCAGCTCCCAAGGACAGGCTGCGTACGAGCAGTACTTC. Translation gives CASSSQGQAAYEQYF.

The chain couples TRBV19 to TRBJ1-2; no clear D. The V gene lost 8 bases and the J gene lost 6 bases, with 19 bases spanning the gap. From germline, CDR1 is LNHDA and CDR2 SQIVND (reference sequence). This CDR3 region has 14 residues. For the CDR3, the DNA is TGTGCCAGTTCAGGTTATAACGCGTTGGATGGCTACACCTTC. It is translated as CASSGYNALDGYTF. Using reference TRBV19 and TRBJ1-2 for the parts outside the CDR3, the full variable domain is DGGITQSPKYLFRKEGQNVTLSCEQNLNHDAMYWYRQDPGQGLRLIYYSQIVNDFQKGDIAEGYSVSREKKESFPLTVTSAQKNPTAFYLCASSGYNALDGYTFGSGTRLTVV.

The J gene is TRBJ1-2, the V gene TRBV11-2, with 9 bases fitting TRBD1. Germline V gene sequence: CDR1 SGHAT, CDR2 FQNNGV. The CDR3 totals 16 residues. With V trimmed by 5 bases and J by 0 bases, 7 bases remained unmatched. The DNA of the CDR3 is TGTGCCAGCAGCCTGGGACAGGGCTACACTAACTATGGCTACACCTTC. Translated, it gives CASSLGQGYTNYGYTF. The complete variable domain, with remaining parts taken from reference TRBV11-2 and TRBJ1-2, reads EAGVAQSPRYKIIEKRQSVAFWCNPISGHATLYWYQQILGQGPKLLIQFQNNGVVDDSQLPKDRFSAERLKGVDSTLKIQPAKLEDSAVYLCASSLGQGYTNYGYTFGSGTRLTVV.

V gene TRBV7-2 combines with J gene TRBJ1-4, with D unclear. Germline V gives CDR1 SGHTA, CDR2 FQGNSA. Trimming cost V 3 bases and J 6 bases, with 11 bases left between them. The CDR3 length is 14 residues. DNA of the CDR3: TGTGCCAGCAGCTTGAGGTTGGTTGATGAAAAACTGTTTTTT. Encoded protein: CASSLRLVDEKLFF.

This chain links TRBV19 with TRBJ2-7; 7 positions match TRBD1. Germline V gene lookup returns CDR1 LNHDA and CDR2 SQIVND (reference sequence). V lost 5 bases and J lost 4; bases outside the gene matches: 5. The length of the CDR3 is 13 residues. CDR3 in amino acids: CASSQGVEYEQYV. CDR3 bases: TGTGCCAGTAGTCAGGGGGTCGAGTACGAGCAGTACGTC.

The chain links TRBV27 to TRBJ2-1, with TRBD1 identical over 7 bases. The V gene's germline CDR1 is MNHEY and CDR2 SMNVEV (reference sequence). The CDR3 consists of 14 residues. V trimming: 10 bases; J trimming: 4 bases; junction bases outside the gene matches: 10. The CDR3 nucleotides read TGTGCCACCAACACCCCAGGGGGATACAATGAGCAGTTCTTC. This gives the protein CATNTPGGYNEQFF.

This CDR3 is CASSLTAGGSYNEQFF. The CDR3 coding sequence is TGCGCCAGCAGCTTAACAGCGGGAGGCTCCTACAATGAGCAGTTCTTC. The chain joins TRBV5-1 to TRBJ2-1; TRBD2 matches at 9 bases. Germline V CDR1 and CDR2: SGHRS, YFSETQ. The CDR3 is made up of 16 amino acids. V shed 2 bases, J shed 0 bases, and the junction held 3 bases outside the gene matches.

The chain has TRBV6-5 and TRBJ2-1; 10 bases agree with TRBD1. Trimming at V came to 2 bases and at J to 6 bases, leaving 4 bases not matched to a gene. The CDR3 contains 15 residues. CDR1 is MNHEY and CDR2 is SVGAGI in the germline V gene. The CDR3 is CASSYGDRGSNEQFF. CDR3 bases: TGTGCCAGCAGTTACGGGGACAGGGGTAGCAATGAGCAGTTCTTC.